This TCR beta chain was captured by sequencing in a study of Graves' ophthalmopathy and Graves' hyperthyroidism. Background on the study: Upon initial diagnosis and before any treatment, peripheral blood was collected. The study, taken as a whole, reports: Between ophthalmopathy and stable hyperthyroidism, a 13-signature model drew a separation with 85% to 90% sensitivity and 75% to 82% specificity. As the model predicted ophthalmopathy progression, it achieved a sensitivity of 70.59% and a specificity of approximately 72%.

Enrollment excluded any patients with other autoimmune diseases, uncontrolled infections, pregnancy or lactation. As for this clonotype: Its specificity is not known.

CDR3 regions of TCR beta were amplified from RNA transcripts. A first-round RT-PCR used HTBI primers, followed by a second-round multiplex PCR. A single record per CDR3 protein comes from TCRdb applying MiXCR to the multiplex PCR reads. The sample yields about 400,000 distinct CDR3 sequences, around 18% seen once. The CDR3 has 15 amino acids. In germline, CDR1 is SQVTM, CDR2 ANQGSEA. Trimming pared 0 bases from V and 0 bases from J, leaving 11 bases between. Material: peripheral blood. The chain carries TRBV29-1 and TRBJ2-5; no clear D. The source of this sequence is a woman younger than 30 with Graves' ophthalmopathy. The CDR3 DNA sequence: TGCAGCGTTGAAGATAAGTGGCCGTACCAAGAGACCCAGTACTTC. Its protein is CSVEDKWPYQETQYF.